These 10 T cell receptor beta chains originate from one sample sequenced in a study of shared clonotypes between healthy human individuals. Data came from immunoSEQ multiplex PCR; TCRdb stores just in-frame clones and leaves some out. The data hold about 2.2 million clones, with just under 95% observed a single time. Naive CD8 cells comprised CD45RO-negative, CCR7-positively selected cells, excluding terminally differentiated effector memory CD45RA+ cells. Material: naive CD8+ T cells from PBMCs. These receptors were obtained from a man aged 18 to 30 in good health. Some clones in this sample may be carry-over from other donors' samples.

The gene calls are TRBV7-9 and TRBJ2-7; 10 nucleotides match TRBD2. The V segment lost 0 bases and the J segment 6 bases; nucleotides outside the gene matches: 5. In germline, CDR1 is SEHNR, CDR2 FQNEAQ (reference sequence). This CDR3 comprises 15 residues. The CDR3 coding sequence is TGTGCCAGCAGCTTAGCCACTAGCGGGATGGGCGAGCAGTACTTC. Its protein product is CASSLATSGMGEQYF. Full variable domain (remainder filled in from reference TRBV7-9 and TRBJ2-7): DTGVSQNPRHKITKRGQNVTFRCDPISEHNRLYWYRQTLGQGPEFLTYFQNEAQLEKSRLLSDRFSAERPKGSFSTLEIQRTEQGDSAMYLCASSLATSGMGEQYFGPGTRLTVT.

This chain links TRBV4-3 with TRBJ2-7, with D tentatively TRBD2 (5 bases). The CDR3 covers 15 residues. Trimming pared 3 bases from V and 2 bases from J, leaving 14 bases between. The germline V gene has CDR1 LGHNA and CDR2 YSLEER. As DNA, the CDR3 is TGCGCCAGCAGCCAGAGAGGAGGCGGCGCCTACGAGCAGTACTTC. It encodes CASSQRGGGAYEQYF.

The chain employs TRBV5-1 and TRBJ2-7; 7 bases agree with TRBD2. The V gene end was trimmed by 0 bases and the J gene end by 5 bases; junction bases not matched to a gene: 5. The germline CDR1 and CDR2 sequences are SGHRS and YFSETQ. This CDR3 region has 14 residues. CDR3 DNA: TGCGCCAGCAGCTTGGCCGGGGGGATAGACGAGCAGTACTTC. Amino acids: CASSLAGGIDEQYF.

This chain links TRBV7-8 with TRBJ2-1, with D possibly TRBD1 on 5 matching bases. The CDR3 spans 15 residues. V lost 5 bases and J 4 bases, leaving 15 bases between the germline ends. The germline V gene encodes CDR1 SGHVS and CDR2 FQNEAQ. CDR3 DNA sequence: TGTGCCAGCAGCACCAGGACAACCCTATACAATGAGCAGTTCTTC. Amino acid sequence: CASSTRTTLYNEQFF. The whole variable domain, filled in from reference TRBV7-8 and TRBJ2-1, reads GAGVSQSPRYKVAKRGQDVALRCDPISGHVSLFWYQQALGQGPEFLTYFQNEAQLDKSGLPSDRFFAERPEGSVSTLKIQRTQQEDSAVYLCASSTRTTLYNEQFFGPGTRLTVL.

The V gene is TRBV7-6, the J gene TRBJ2-3, with D perhaps TRBD1 (6 bases). The ends were cut back, 1 base at V and 8 bases at J, with 16 bases in the middle. Germline CDR1 and CDR2: SGHVS and FNYEAQ. CDR3 length: 15 amino acids. The CDR3 sequence: CASSLGETLRGTQYF. As DNA, the CDR3 is TGTGCCAGCAGCTTAGGAGAAACGCTCAGGGGTACGCAGTATTTT. The full variable domain, its missing parts supplied by reference TRBV7-6 and TRBJ2-3, is GAGVSQSPRYKVTKRGQDVALRCDPISGHVSLYWYRQALGQGPEFLTYFNYEAQQDKSGLPNDRFSAERPEGSISTLTIQRTEQRDSAMYRCASSLGETLRGTQYFGPGTRLTVL.

The chain joins TRBV28 to TRBJ2-7; 7 nucleotides line up with TRBD2. After removal of 1 base from V and 9 bases from J, the junction contained 9 bases not matched to a gene. CDR3 length: 14 amino acids. CDR1 MDHEN and CDR2 SYDVKM come from the germline V gene. The CDR3 coding sequence is TGTGCCAGCAGTTTATCCGGGAGGCTCGCTCGGCAGTACTTC. Its translation is CASSLSGRLARQYF.

V and J are TRBV9 and TRBJ2-1; a weak D match, TRBD2 (7 bases). The CDR3 runs to 15 residues. Trimming took 0 bases from V and 7 from J, leaving 14 bases between them. Germline values: CDR1 SGDLS, CDR2 YYNGEE. Here the CDR3 DNA reads TGTGCCAGCAGCGTAGACGCGGGGGCGGCTAATGAGCAGTTCTTC. Its protein product is CASSVDAGAANEQFF.

V usage is TRBV7-9 and J usage is TRBJ2-2; maybe TRBD1 (5 bases). The V end lost 1 base, the J end lost 5 bases, and 11 bases lay between the germline ends. The CDR3 extends over 15 amino acids. Germline V gene sequence: CDR1 SEHNR, CDR2 FQNEAQ (reference sequence). CDR3 in amino acids: CASSLVAGSTGELFF. CDR3 DNA sequence: TGTGCCAGCAGCTTAGTCGCAGGGTCGACCGGGGAGCTGTTTTTT. Full variable domain (outside the CDR3, taken from reference TRBV7-9 and TRBJ2-2): DTGVSQNPRHKITKRGQNVTFRCDPISEHNRLYWYRQTLGQGPEFLTYFQNEAQLEKSRLLSDRFSAERPKGSFSTLEIQRTEQGDSAMYLCASSLVAGSTGELFFGEGSRLTVL.

The chain employs TRBV7-9 and TRBJ2-2; D is unclear. The CDR3 length is 16 residues. Trimming stripped 1 base from V and 1 base from J, with 10 bases between. Per germline, CDR1 SEHNR and CDR2 FQNEAQ (reference sequence). As DNA, the CDR3 is TGTGCCAGCAGCTTAGTCTACCGGCAGAACACCGGGGAGCTGTTTTTT. Translated, it gives CASSLVYRQNTGELFF.

The V gene is TRBV19, the J gene TRBJ1-1; 10 positions agree with TRBD1. With 3 bases clipped from V and 0 bases from J, the junction kept 7 bases outside the gene matches. The CDR3 is 17 amino acids. From germline, CDR1 is LNHDA and CDR2 SQIVND (reference sequence). The DNA for the CDR3 is TGTGCCAGTAGTATCGGGACAGGGGATAGCATGAACACTGAAGCTTTCTTT. Translated: CASSIGTGDSMNTEAFF.